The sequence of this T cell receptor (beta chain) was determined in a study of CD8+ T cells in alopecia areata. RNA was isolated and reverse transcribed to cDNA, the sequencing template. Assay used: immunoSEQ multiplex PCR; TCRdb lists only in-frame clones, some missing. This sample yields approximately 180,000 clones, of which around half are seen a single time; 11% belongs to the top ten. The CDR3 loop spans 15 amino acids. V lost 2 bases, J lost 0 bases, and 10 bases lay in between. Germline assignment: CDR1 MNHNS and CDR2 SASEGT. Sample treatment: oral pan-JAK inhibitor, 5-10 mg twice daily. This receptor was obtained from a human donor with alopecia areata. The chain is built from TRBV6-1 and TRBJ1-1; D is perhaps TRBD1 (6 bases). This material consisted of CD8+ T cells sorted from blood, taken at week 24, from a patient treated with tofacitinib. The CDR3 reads CASSELDSLNTEAFF. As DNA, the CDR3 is TGTGCCAGCAGTGAATTGGACAGTCTGAACACTGAAGCTTTCTTT.